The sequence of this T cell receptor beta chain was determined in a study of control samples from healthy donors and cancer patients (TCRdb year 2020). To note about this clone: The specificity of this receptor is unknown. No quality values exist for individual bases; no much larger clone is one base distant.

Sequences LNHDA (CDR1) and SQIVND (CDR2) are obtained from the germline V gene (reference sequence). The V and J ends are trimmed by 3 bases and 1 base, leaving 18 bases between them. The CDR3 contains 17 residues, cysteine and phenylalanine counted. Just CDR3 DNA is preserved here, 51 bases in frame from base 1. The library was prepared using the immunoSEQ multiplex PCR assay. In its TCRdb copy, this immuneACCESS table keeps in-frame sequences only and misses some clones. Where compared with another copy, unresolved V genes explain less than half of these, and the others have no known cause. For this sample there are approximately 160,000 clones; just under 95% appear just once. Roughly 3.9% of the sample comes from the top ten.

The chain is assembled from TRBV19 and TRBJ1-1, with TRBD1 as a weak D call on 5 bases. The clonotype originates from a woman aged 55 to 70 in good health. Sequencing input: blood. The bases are TGTGCCAGTAGTATTATTATCGGGGGAGGATCGAACACTGAAGCTTTCTTT. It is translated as CASSIIIGGGSNTEAFF.